The 11 T cell receptor beta chains listed next were all sequenced from one sample in a study of cytomegalovirus exposure and HLA in healthy donors. The table came from immunoSEQ multiplex PCR; TCRdb's copy has only in-frame clones and leaves some out. The sample yields around 220,000 clones, approximately 88% seen once. The sequencing sample was made of PBMCs. All receptors derive from a woman aged 25 to 39 in good health and CMV-seropositive.

This clone was observed a few times. The rearrangement uses TRBV13 and TRBJ1-2, with a possible D match to TRBD1 (5 bases). Trimming shortened V by 6 bases and J by 6 bases, and 11 bases separated the two germline ends. This CDR3 is 12 amino acids long. Germline lookup yields CDR1 PRHDT and CDR2 FYEKMQ (reference sequence). The CDR3 loop is CASRLTGDGYTF. The CDR3 region has the DNA TGTGCCAGCAGGTTAACAGGTGATGGCTACACCTTC.

This chain uses TRBV5-6 with TRBJ2-3, with 7 bases fitting TRBD1. From germline, CDR1 is SGHDT and CDR2 YYEEEE. There are 16 residues in the CDR3. The V gene end was trimmed by 2 bases and the J gene end by 5 bases; junction bases not matched to a gene: 11. CDR3 sequence: CASSFRGQGFLDTQYF. As DNA, the CDR3 is TGTGCCAGCAGCTTTAGGGGGCAGGGGTTTCTAGATACGCAGTATTTT.

This chain uses TRBV6-1 with TRBJ2-7; D not resolved. V lost 4 bases and J 3 bases, leaving 10 bases between the germline ends. Germline CDR1 and CDR2: MNHNS and SASEGT. The CDR3 totals 13 residues. The CDR3 DNA follows: TGTGCCAGCAGTGTCGTGACTTACTACGAGCAGTACTTC. This encodes CASSVVTYYEQYF.

The rearrangement uses TRBV2 and TRBJ2-3; 12 positions agree with TRBD2. Germline trimming cut 7 bases from V and 3 bases from J; bases unmatched to any gene: 5. In germline, CDR1 is SNHLY, CDR2 FYNNEI. The CDR3 consists of 15 residues. The CDR3 DNA follows: TGTGCCAGCAAACCGACTAGCGGGAGTACAGATACGCAGTATTTT. Its protein is CASKPTSGSTDTQYF.

The chain uses TRBV29-1 and TRBJ1-1, with a possible D match to TRBD1 (6 bases). Trimming pared 7 bases from V and 3 bases from J, leaving 15 bases between. Germline lookup yields CDR1 SQVTM and CDR2 ANQGSEA. This CDR3 contains 13 residues. For the CDR3, the DNA is TGCAGCGGGAATAAAGGGGGGTACACTGAAGCTTTCTTT. This codes for CSGNKGGYTEAFF.

The rearrangement uses TRBV11-3 and TRBJ1-1; 9 positions agree with TRBD1. CDR3 length: 17 amino acids. The junction had 10 bases not matched to a gene; V was cut back by 0 bases and J by 5 bases. Germline CDR1 is SGHNT and CDR2 is YENEEA. CDR3 amino acids: CASSLDSDRGGKTEAFF. CDR3 in DNA: TGTGCCAGCAGCTTAGATTCGGACAGGGGCGGGAAGACTGAAGCTTTCTTT.

This clone was counted a single time. This CDR3 is CASNIQGEQFF. DNA of the CDR3: TGTGCCAGCAACATACAGGGTGAGCAGTTCTTC. The chain is built from TRBV7-8 and TRBJ2-1, with D possibly matching TRBD1 (6 bases). V lost 7 bases to trimming and J lost 9 bases, with 10 bases between them. Germline-derived CDR1 and CDR2 are SGHVS and FQNEAQ. The CDR3 covers 11 residues.

The V and J genes are TRBV27 and TRBJ2-7, with 15 bases identical to TRBD2. Germline CDR1 reads MNHEY; CDR2 reads SMNVEV (reference sequence). V trimming: 4 bases; J trimming: 5 bases; junction bases outside the gene matches: 15. The length of the CDR3 is 19 residues. CDR3 sequence: CASSSNGPGLAGGRNEQYF. CDR3 in DNA: TGTGCCAGCAGTTCGAACGGCCCGGGACTAGCGGGAGGAAGGAACGAGCAGTACTTC.

The chain carries TRBV5-1 and TRBJ1-5; D might be TRBD1 (5 bases). Trimming shortened V by 4 bases and J by 7 bases, and 15 bases separated the two germline ends. The V gene's germline CDR1 is SGHRS and CDR2 YFSETQ. This CDR3 is built from 14 residues. The CDR3 sequence: CASSMGGSGQPQHF. The CDR3 DNA sequence: TGCGCCAGCAGCATGGGGGGGAGCGGGCAGCCCCAGCATTTT.

A few counts support this clone. The genes are TRBV28 and TRBJ2-7; D gene uncertain. Trimming cost V 2 bases and J 0 bases, with 11 bases left between them. Germline-derived CDR1 and CDR2 are MDHEN and SYDVKM. The CDR3 has 15 amino acids. CDR3 nucleotide sequence: TGTGCCAGCAGTTTAGAGAGACGCCACTCCTACGAGCAGTACTTC. Encoded protein: CASSLERRHSYEQYF.

V and J are TRBV2 and TRBJ2-1, with 10 bases fitting TRBD2. The CDR3 has 17 residues. CDR1 and CDR2 from the germline V gene are SNHLY and FYNNEI. J lost 5 bases, V lost 2 bases, and 9 bases had no gene match. This CDR3 is CASSERSRTSGNNEQFF. The CDR3 region has the DNA TGTGCCAGCAGTGAAAGGTCAAGGACTAGCGGAAACAATGAGCAGTTCTTC.